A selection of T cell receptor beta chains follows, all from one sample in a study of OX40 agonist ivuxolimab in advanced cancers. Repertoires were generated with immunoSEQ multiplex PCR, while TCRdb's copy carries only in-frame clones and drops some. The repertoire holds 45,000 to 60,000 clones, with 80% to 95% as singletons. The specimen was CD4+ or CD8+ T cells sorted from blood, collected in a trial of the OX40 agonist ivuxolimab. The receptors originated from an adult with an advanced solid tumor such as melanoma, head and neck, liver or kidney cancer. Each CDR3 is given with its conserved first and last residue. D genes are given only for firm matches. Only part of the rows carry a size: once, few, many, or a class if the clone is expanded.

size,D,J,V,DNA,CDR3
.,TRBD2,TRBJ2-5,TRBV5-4,TGTGCCAGCAGCTTACTGGGTAGCGGGAGAGAGACCCAGTACTTC,CASSLLGSGRETQYF
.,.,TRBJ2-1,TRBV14,TGTGCCAGCAGCCAACGGGCAGACCACCTCTACAATGAGCAGTTCTTC,CASSQRADHLYNEQFF
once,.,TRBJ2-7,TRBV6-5,TGTGCCAGCAGTTTCGGCAGTTCCTACGAGCAGTACTTC,CASSFGSSYEQYF
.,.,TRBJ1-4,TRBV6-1,TGTGCCAGCAGTAGAGCAGGGGATAGTGAAAAACTGTTTTTT,CASSRAGDSEKLFF
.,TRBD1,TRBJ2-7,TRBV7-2,TGTGCCAGCAGATCCGGGACAGGCGACTACGAGCAGTACTTC,CASRSGTGDYEQYF
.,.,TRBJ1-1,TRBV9,TGTGCCAGCAGCCGTTTTGTTGAGGGGCGGAGCGGGGAAGCTTTCTTT,CASSRFVEGRSGEAFF
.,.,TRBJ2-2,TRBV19,TGTGCCAGTAGAAGGGGGGGCACCGGGGAGCTGTTTTTT,CASRRGGTGELFF
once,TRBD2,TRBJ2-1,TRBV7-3,TGTGCCAGCAGCCCTATACTAGCGGGTTCCAATGAGCAGTTCTTC,CASSPILAGSNEQFF
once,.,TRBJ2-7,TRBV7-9,TGTGCCAGCAGCTTACACAGGGATACCTACGAGCAGTACTTC,CASSLHRDTYEQYF
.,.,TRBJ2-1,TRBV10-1,TGCGCCAGCAGTGAGAGGACAGCGAATGAGCAGTTCTTC,CASSERTANEQFF
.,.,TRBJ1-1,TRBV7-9,TGTGCCAGCAGCTTAGGCAGGAACACTGAAGCTTTCTTT,CASSLGRNTEAFF
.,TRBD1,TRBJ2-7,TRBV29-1,TGCAGCGTTGAAAGGGGGCGAGACGAGCAGTACTTC,CSVERGRDEQYF
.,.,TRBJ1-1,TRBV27,TGTGCCAGCAGACCTCAAGCAGGAACTGAAGCTTTCTTT,CASRPQAGTEAFF
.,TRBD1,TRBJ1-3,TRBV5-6,TGTGCCAGCAGCTTGGATACAGGGGGGAACACCATATATTTT,CASSLDTGGNTIYF
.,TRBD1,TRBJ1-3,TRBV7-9,TGTGCCAGCAGCCCCGGGACAGGCCTAGGGAACACCATATATTTT,CASSPGTGLGNTIYF
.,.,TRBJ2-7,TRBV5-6,TGTGCCAGCACCCTCCGGACATTCGGCGAGCAGTACTTC,CASTLRTFGEQYF
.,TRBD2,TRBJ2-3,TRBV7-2,TGTGCCAGCAGCTTGCAGGGAGGGACAGATACGCAGTATTTT,CASSLQGGTDTQYF
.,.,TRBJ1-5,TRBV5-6,TGTGCCAGCAGCCCCGGCTGGGGGGATCAGCCCCAGCATTTT,CASSPGWGDQPQHF
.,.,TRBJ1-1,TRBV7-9,TGTGCCAGCAGCTTAGTGGCCGGCACTGAAGCTTTCTTT,CASSLVAGTEAFF
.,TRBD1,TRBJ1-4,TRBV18,TGTGCCAGCTCACCACCGGCCAGGGGGCTCGATGAAAAACTGTTTTTT,CASSPPARGLDEKLFF
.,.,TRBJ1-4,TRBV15,TGTGCCACCAGCAGAGGATGGGGAATTGATGAAAAACTGTTTTTT,CATSRGWGIDEKLFF
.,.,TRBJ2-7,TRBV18,TGTGCCAGCTCACCAAGTATAACAGTGAACGAGCAGTACTTC,CASSPSITVNEQYF
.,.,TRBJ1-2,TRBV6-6,TGTGCCAGCAGGACCCTTGGGGGCTACACCTTC,CASRTLGGYTF
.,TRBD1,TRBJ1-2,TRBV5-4,TGTGCCAGCAGCCAAGACCGGACAGGGAAAGGCTACACCTTC,CASSQDRTGKGYTF
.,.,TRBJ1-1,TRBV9,TGTGCCAGCATACGGGGGGCGAGCACTGAAGCTTTCTTT,CASIRGASTEAFF
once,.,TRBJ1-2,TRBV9,TGTGCCAGCAGCGTAGGAAGGGGGGCAGCCTATGGCTACACCTTC,CASSVGRGAAYGYTF
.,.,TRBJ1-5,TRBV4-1,TGCGCCAGCAGTTACACTCTGACCAGCAATCAGCCCCAGCATTTT,CASSYTLTSNQPQHF
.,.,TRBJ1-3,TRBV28,TGTGCCAGCAGTTTAGGCCACCTTGGAAACACCATATATTTT,CASSLGHLGNTIYF
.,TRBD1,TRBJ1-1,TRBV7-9,TGTGCCAGCAGCTTTGTAGGGGGCAGAACTGAAGCTTTCTTT,CASSFVGGRTEAFF
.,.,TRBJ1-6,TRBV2,TGTGCCAGCAGTGATTGGAGGGGAAATTCACCCCTCCACTTT,CASSDWRGNSPLHF
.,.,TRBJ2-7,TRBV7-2,TGTGCCAGCAGCTTAAAGTCGGGAGTCGACTACGAGCAGTACTTC,CASSLKSGVDYEQYF
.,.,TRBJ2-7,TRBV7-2,TGTGCCAGCAGCTTAACAACCTACGAGCAGTACTTC,CASSLTTYEQYF
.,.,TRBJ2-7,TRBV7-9,TGTGCCAGCAGCCCCCTAGGGGGTTCCTACGAGCAGTACTTC,CASSPLGGSYEQYF
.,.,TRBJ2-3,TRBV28,TGTGCCAGCAGTAGCGGCCCAACCGCAGATACGCAGTATTTT,CASSSGPTADTQYF
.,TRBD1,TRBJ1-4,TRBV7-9,TGTGCCAGCAGCCTGACAGGGGGTAATGAAAAACTGTTTTTT,CASSLTGGNEKLFF
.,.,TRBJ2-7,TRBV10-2,TGCGCCAGCAGGAGATACGGGGAACGGGGATGGCAGTACTTC,CASRRYGERGWQYF
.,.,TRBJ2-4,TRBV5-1,TGCGCCAGCAGCCCCGAGACAGTGCTAGTGACAGGAAACATTCAGTACTTC,CASSPETVLVTGNIQYF
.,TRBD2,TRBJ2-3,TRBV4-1,TGCGCCAGCAGCCTCGGACTAGCGGTTTACACAGATACGCAGTATTTT,CASSLGLAVYTDTQYF
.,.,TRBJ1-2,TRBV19,TGTGCCAGTACCCGAGAAGGCCAGGGCTATGGCTACACCTTC,CASTREGQGYGYTF
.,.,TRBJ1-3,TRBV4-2,TGTGCCAGCAGCCAAGATCTAGCGGGAGTTGGAAACACCATATATTTT,CASSQDLAGVGNTIYF
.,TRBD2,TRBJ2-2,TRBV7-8,TGTGCCAGCAGCCCAGGTAGCGGGAGAACCGGGGAGCTGTTTTTT,CASSPGSGRTGELFF
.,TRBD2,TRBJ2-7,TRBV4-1,TGCGCCAGCAGTAGGACTAGCGGACGCTACGAGCAGTACTTC,CASSRTSGRYEQYF
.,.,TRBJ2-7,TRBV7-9,TGTGCCAGCAACGCCTTGGGAGACAGCGGGCAGTACTTC,CASNALGDSGQYF
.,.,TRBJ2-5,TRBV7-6,TGTGCCAGCAGCTTAATAAGTCCTCCAACCCAAGAGACCCAGTACTTC,CASSLISPPTQETQYF
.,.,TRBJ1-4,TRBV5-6,TGTGCCAGCAGCTTAACAGGAGAAAAACTGTTTTTT,CASSLTGEKLFF
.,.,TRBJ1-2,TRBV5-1,TGCGCCAGCAGCTGGGACGTGGAGTATGGCTACACCTTC,CASSWDVEYGYTF
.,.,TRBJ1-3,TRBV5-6,TGTGCCAGCAGCTTGGGTAGATCCTCTGGAAACACCATATATTTT,CASSLGRSSGNTIYF
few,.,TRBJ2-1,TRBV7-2,TGTGCCAGCAGGCTCCTGCGGGGCTACAATGAGCAGTTCTTC,CASRLLRGYNEQFF